This TCR beta chain came from a study of radiotherapy plus CTLA-4 blockade in lung cancer. Study background: Across the patients, objective responses occurred in less than 20%, and disease control in 30% to 35%.

This CDR3 comprises 15 residues. Trimming cost V 4 bases and J 2 bases, with 14 bases left between them. The V gene's germline CDR1 is MNHEY and CDR2 SVGAGI. Chemo-refractory metastatic non-small-cell lung cancer patients received focal radiation with ipilimumab CTLA-4 blockade. On this clone: Its antigen is undetermined.

Data came from immunoSEQ multiplex PCR; TCRdb stores just in-frame clones and leaves some out. This table has 45,000 to 60,000 clones, approximately 80% appearing once. Study conclusions and caveats: Clones derived from tumor TCRs expanded in blood after radiotherapy plus ipilimumab. Interferon-beta and early blood T cell clone dynamics reportedly predicted response best.

The rearrangement joins TRBV6-5 to TRBJ2-5, with a possible D match to TRBD1 (6 bases). The input for sequencing was peripheral blood, taken from a patient treated with radiotherapy plus ipilimumab. This receptor was identified in a human donor with non-small cell lung cancer whose response to radiotherapy plus ipilimumab could not be evaluated. This chain's CDR3 is CASSSGGAAQETQYF. Written as DNA, the CDR3 is TGTGCCAGCAGTTCTGGGGGCGCGGCTCAAGAGACCCAGTACTTC.